Sequencing of this T cell receptor beta chain was carried out in a study of cytomegalovirus exposure and HLA in healthy donors. Findings and caveats of the study: Later on, an analysis found that several of the most significant clusters appeared to be linked to common viral pathogens, which included parvovirus B19. In a later analysis, a missense DCLRE1C variant was linked to TCR beta V- and J-gene trimming. The productive fraction for most TCR beta V segments was about 90% or about 30% in an earlier analysis.

Primers included in the PCR were 60 Vbeta and 13 Jbeta primers. The data were produced by immunoSEQ multiplex PCR, yet TCRdb's version contains in-frame clones alone and is incomplete. In the table there are about 190,000 clones, approximately 87% of which are singletons. Notes on this clone: The antigen is unknown.

The length of the CDR3 is 17 residues. Per the germline V gene, CDR1 is PRHDT and CDR2 is FYEKMQ (reference sequence). The ends were cut back, 0 bases at V and 2 bases at J, with 13 bases in the middle. Material for sequencing was PBMCs. The receptor's source is a man aged 25-40 years in good health and CMV-seronegative. This chain links TRBV13 with TRBJ1-4; D may be TRBD1 (6 bases). The DNA for the CDR3 is TGTGCCAGCAGCTTAGGACAGGGAGTGCGCACTAATGAAAAACTGTTTTTT. This codes for CASSLGQGVRTNEKLFF. The variable domain in full, completed from reference TRBV13 and TRBJ1-4, reads AAGVIQSPRHLIKEKRETATLKCYPIPRHDTVYWYQQGPGQDPQFLISFYEKMQSDKGSIPDRFSAQQFSDYHSELNMSSLELGDSALYFCASSLGQGVRTNEKLFFGSGTQLSVL.